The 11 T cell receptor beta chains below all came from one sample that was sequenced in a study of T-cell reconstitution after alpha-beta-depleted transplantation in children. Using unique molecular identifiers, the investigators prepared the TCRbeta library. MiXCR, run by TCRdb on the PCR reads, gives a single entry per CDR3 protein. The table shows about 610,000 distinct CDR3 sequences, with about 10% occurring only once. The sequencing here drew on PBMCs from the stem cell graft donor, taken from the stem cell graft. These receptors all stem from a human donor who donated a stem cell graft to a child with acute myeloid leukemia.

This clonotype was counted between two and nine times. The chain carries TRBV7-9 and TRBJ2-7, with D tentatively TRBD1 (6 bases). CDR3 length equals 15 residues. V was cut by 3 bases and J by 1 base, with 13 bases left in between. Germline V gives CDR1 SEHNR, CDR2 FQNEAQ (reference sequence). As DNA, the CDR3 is TGTGCCAGCAGCTTCCCAGGGGCACGATCCTACGAGCAGTACTTC. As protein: CASSFPGARSYEQYF. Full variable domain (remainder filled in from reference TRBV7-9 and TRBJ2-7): DTGVSQNPRHKITKRGQNVTFRCDPISEHNRLYWYRQTLGQGPEFLTYFQNEAQLEKSRLLSDRFSAERPKGSFSTLEIQRTEQGDSAMYLCASSFPGARSYEQYFGPGTRLTVT.

CDR3 sequence reads: CASSPTGRTEAFF. DNA for the CDR3: TGTGCCAGCAGCCCTACAGGGCGCACTGAAGCTTTCTTT. The rearrangement uses TRBV12-3 or TRBV12-4 and TRBJ1-1; maybe TRBD1 (6 bases). V was clipped by 6 bases and J by 4 bases, with 12 bases between them. CDR3 size: 13 residues.

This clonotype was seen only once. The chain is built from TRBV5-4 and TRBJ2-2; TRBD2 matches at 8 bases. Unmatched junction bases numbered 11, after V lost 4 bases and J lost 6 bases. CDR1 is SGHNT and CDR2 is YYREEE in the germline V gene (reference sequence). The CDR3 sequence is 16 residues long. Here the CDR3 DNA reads TGTGCCAGCAGCAGGCGGACTAGCTTGGATGCCGGGGAGCTGTTTTTT. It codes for CASSRRTSLDAGELFF.

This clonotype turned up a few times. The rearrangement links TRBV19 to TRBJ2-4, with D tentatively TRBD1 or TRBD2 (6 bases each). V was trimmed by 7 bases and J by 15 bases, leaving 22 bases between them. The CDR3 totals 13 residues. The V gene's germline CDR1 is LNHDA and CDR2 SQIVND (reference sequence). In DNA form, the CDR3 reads TGTGCCAGTACGCGGGACACACAACAGGAGCGGTACTTC. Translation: CASTRDTQQERYF.

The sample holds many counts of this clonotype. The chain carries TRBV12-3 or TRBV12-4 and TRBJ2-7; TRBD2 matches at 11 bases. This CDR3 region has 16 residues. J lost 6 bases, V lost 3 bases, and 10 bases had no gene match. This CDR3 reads CASSFDSGRALGEQYF. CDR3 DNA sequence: TGTGCCAGCAGTTTCGATAGCGGGAGGGCCCTCGGCGAGCAGTACTTC.

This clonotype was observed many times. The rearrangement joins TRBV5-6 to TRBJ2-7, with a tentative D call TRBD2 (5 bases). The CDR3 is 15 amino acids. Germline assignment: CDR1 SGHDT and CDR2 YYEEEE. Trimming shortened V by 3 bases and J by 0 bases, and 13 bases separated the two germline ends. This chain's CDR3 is CASSYLRGSSYEQYF. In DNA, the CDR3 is TGTGCCAGCAGCTACTTACGGGGTAGCTCCTACGAGCAGTACTTC. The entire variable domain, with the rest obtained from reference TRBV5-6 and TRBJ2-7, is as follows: DAGVTQSPTHLIKTRGQQVTLRCSPKSGHDTVSWYQQALGQGPQFIFQYYEEEERQRGNFPDRFSGHQFPNYSSELNVNALLLGDSALYLCASSYLRGSSYEQYFGPGTRLTVT.

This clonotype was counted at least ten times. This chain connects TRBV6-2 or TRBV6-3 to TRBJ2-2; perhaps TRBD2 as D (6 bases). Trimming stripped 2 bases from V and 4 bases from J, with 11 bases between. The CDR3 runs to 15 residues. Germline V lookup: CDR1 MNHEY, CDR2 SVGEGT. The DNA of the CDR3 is TGTGCCAGCAGTTACGACGTGGGGGGCACCGGGGAGCTGTTTTTT. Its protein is CASSYDVGGTGELFF.

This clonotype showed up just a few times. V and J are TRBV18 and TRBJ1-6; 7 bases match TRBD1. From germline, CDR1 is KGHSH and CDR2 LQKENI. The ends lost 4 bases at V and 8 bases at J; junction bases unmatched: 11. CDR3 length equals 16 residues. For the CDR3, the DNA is TGTGCCAGCTCACTCACCACCACAGGGGCCGATTCACCCCTCCACTTT. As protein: CASSLTTTGADSPLHF.

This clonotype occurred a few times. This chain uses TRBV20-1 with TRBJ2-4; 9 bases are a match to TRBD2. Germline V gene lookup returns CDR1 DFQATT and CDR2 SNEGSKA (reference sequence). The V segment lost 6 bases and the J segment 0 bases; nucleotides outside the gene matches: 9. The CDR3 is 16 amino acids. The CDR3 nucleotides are TGCAGTGCCAACGGCGGACTAGCGCTAGCCAAAAACATTCAGTACTTC. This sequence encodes CSANGGLALAKNIQYF.

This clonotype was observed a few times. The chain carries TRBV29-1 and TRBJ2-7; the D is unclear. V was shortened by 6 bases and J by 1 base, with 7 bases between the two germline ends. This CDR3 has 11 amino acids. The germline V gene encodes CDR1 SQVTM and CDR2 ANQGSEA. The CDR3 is CSVGKSYEQYF. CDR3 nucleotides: TGCAGCGTGGGAAAGTCCTACGAGCAGTACTTC.

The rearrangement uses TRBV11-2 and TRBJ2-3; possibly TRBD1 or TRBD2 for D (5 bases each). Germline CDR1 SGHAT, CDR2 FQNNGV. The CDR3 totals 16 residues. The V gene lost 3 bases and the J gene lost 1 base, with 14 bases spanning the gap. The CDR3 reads CASSLPSLGGTDTQYF. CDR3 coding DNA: TGTGCCAGCAGCTTGCCTAGTTTGGGGGGCACAGATACGCAGTATTTT.